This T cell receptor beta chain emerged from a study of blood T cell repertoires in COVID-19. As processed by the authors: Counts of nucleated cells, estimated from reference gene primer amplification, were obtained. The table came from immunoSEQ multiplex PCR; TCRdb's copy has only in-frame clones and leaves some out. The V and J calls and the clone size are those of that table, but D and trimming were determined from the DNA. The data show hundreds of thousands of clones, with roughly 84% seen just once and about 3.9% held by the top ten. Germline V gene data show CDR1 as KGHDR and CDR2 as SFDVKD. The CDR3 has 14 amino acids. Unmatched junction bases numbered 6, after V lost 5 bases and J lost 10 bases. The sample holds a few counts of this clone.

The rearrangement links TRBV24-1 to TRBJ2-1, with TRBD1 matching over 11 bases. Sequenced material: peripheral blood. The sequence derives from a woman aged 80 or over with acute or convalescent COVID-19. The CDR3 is CATSGTGGQDEQFF. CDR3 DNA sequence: TGTGCCACCAGTGGGACAGGGGGCCAGGACGAGCAGTTCTTC.